Listed below are T cell receptor beta chains from one sample, sequenced in a study of cytomegalovirus exposure and HLA in healthy donors. Sequenced by immunoSEQ multiplex PCR; TCRdb stores in-frame clones only, minus some. There are about 100,000 clones in the sample; roughly 74% occur only once, and under 2% lies in the top ten. Sequencing input: PBMCs. The origin of the receptors is a woman in her 40s in good health and CMV-seronegative. CDR3s include the opening cysteine and the closing phenylalanine or tryptophan. A D gene is named only where the DNA matches it firmly. Not every row has a clone size; where given, it reads once, few, many or a size class.

clone_size j_call v_call d_call cdr3_nt cdr3_aa
. TRBJ2-7 TRBV7-9 . TGTGCCAGCAGCGGCGTGGACTTCCCCTACGAGCAGTACTTC CASSGVDFPYEQYF
. TRBJ2-7 TRBV6-6 TRBD2 TGTGCCAGCAGTTTTGAGACTAGCTCATACGAGCAGTACTTC CASSFETSSYEQYF
. TRBJ2-3 TRBV19 . TGTGCCAGTAGTCTCGCGAGGGCCACAGATACGCAGTATTTT CASSLARATDTQYF
. TRBJ1-5 TRBV7-8 . TGTGCCAGCAGCTTAGTGCAGGGGACGGGAAGCAATCAGCCCCAGCATTTT CASSLVQGTGSNQPQHF
. TRBJ2-7 TRBV2 . TGTGCCAGCAGGGACAACAGGGTTAGGGACGAGCAGTACTTC CASRDNRVRDEQYF
. TRBJ1-2 TRBV6-1 . TGTGCCAGCAGAACGACAGGACACTATGGCTACACCTTC CASRTTGHYGYTF
. TRBJ2-7 TRBV27 TRBD1 TGTGCCAGCAGAGGGGGCCGGATGGGAACCTACGAGCAGTACTTC CASRGGRMGTYEQYF
. TRBJ2-1 TRBV7-6 TRBD2 TGTGCCAGCAGCTCAGGTCCAGCGGGAGGTCTTGAGCAGTTCTTC CASSSGPAGGLEQFF
few TRBJ2-7 TRBV4-2 TRBD1 TGTGCCAGCAGCCAGGGACCTGGGACAGGGGGCGAGCAGTACTTC CASSQGPGTGGEQYF
few TRBJ1-5 TRBV27 TRBD1 TGTGCCAGCAGCTCCGGGACAGGGGGCTGGCAGCCCCAGCATTTT CASSSGTGGWQPQHF
once TRBJ1-5 TRBV19 . TGTGCCAGTAGTATCCCTGCCACTGTGAGCAATCAGCCCCAGCATTTT CASSIPATVSNQPQHF
. TRBJ2-1 TRBV10-3 . TGTGCCATCAGTGACCTGGTAGACTACAATGAGCAGTTCTTC CAISDLVDYNEQFF
once TRBJ1-2 TRBV14 . TGTGCCAGCAGCCAACTCGGGGACTATGGCTACACCTTC CASSQLGDYGYTF
. TRBJ2-6 TRBV27 TRBD1 TGTGCCAGCAGTTTATGGGGACAGGGGGCAGGAGGGGCCAACGTCCTGACTTTC CASSLWGQGAGGANVLTF
. TRBJ2-3 TRBV5-4 TRBD2 TGTGCCAGCAGCTTGCGGCTAGCGGGAGCTGCAGATACGCAGTATTTT CASSLRLAGAADTQYF
. TRBJ1-1 TRBV27 TRBD1 TGTGCCAGCAGTCAAGGGACAGCTGAAGCTTTCTTT CASSQGTAEAFF
. TRBJ2-7 TRBV7-2 . TGTGCCAGCAGCTTAATTGGGGGCCACGAGCAGTACTTC CASSLIGGHEQYF
. TRBJ2-2 TRBV7-3 . TGTGCCAGCAGCTCCGACTTTGGCGGGGACAGTTACGCCGGGGAGCTGTTTTTT CASSSDFGGDSYAGELFF
. TRBJ1-2 TRBV7-2 . TGTGCCAGCAGCCTAGGACAGTCTCATGGCTACACCTTC CASSLGQSHGYTF
. TRBJ1-6 TRBV9 . TGTGCCAGCAGCGCGAAGGAGACCCAAACCTATAATTCACCCCTCCACTTT CASSAKETQTYNSPLHF